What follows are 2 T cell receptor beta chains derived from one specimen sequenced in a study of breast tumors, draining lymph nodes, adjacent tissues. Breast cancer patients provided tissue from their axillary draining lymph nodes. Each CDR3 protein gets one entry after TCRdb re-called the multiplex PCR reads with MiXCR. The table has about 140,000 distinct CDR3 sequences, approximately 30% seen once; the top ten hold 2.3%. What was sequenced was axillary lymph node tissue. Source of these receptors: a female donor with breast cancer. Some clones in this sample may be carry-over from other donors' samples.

This chain's CDR3 is CASDHRIGTVGNTIYF. The CDR3, as DNA: TGTGCCAGCGATCACCGGATCGGGACTGTAGGAAACACCATATATTTT. The rearrangement joins TRBV6-6 to TRBJ1-3; maybe TRBD1 (5 bases). Germline-derived CDR1 and CDR2 are MNHNY and SVGAGI (reference sequence). V dropped 8 bases and J dropped 4 bases, with 21 bases sitting between them. The CDR3 length is 16 residues.

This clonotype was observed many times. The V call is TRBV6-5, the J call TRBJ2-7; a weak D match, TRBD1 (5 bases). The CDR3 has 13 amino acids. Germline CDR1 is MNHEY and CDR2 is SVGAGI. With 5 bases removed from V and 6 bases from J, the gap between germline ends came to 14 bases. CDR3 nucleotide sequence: TGTGCCAGCAGTCCCAACCCCAGGGTCGAGCAGTACTTC. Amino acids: CASSPNPRVEQYF.